These 23 T cell receptor beta chains were sequenced from one sample in a study of cytomegalovirus exposure and HLA in healthy donors (dated by TCRdb to 2016 to 2017). Library preparation was by the immunoSEQ multiplex PCR assay. A mixture of 60 forward primers for TCR Vbeta segments and 13 reverse primers for TCR Jbeta segments was used in the multiplex PCR. Entries here come from immuneACCESS through TCRdb and include only in-frame sequences with V and J called. Some clones fail to appear in such tables; in the studies checked, an unresolved V gene covers under half of the shortfall, and the cause of the remainder is unknown. This sample lists around 100,000 clones; 79% were detected once. 3% of the sample lies in the top ten. Sample: PBMCs. The receptor set was obtained from a woman aged 18 to 35 in good health and CMV-seropositive.

The chain has TRBV11-2 and TRBJ1-2, with TRBD1 as a possible D gene (5 bases). The CDR3 has 15 amino acids. Trimming took off 3 bases at V and 2 bases at J, with 13 bases between the two ends. Per germline, CDR1 SGHAT and CDR2 FQNNGV. The CDR3 DNA follows: TGTGCCAGCAGCTTCCCGGGACTGCTGAACTATGGCTACACCTTC. Residues: CASSFPGLLNYGYTF.

The chain recombines TRBV10-2 with TRBJ2-1; 9 nucleotides align to TRBD2. Per germline, CDR1 WSHSY and CDR2 SAAADI. The J segment lost 8 bases and the V segment lost 3 bases, leaving 17 bases of the junction unmatched. This CDR3 spans 18 amino acids. The CDR3 DNA reads TGCGCCAGCAGTGATCTCTGGGGACGGCTAGCGGGAATTGATGAGCAGTTCTTC. Encoded protein: CASSDLWGRLAGIDEQFF.

This clone was detected only a few times. The chain is built from TRBV5-8 and TRBJ1-2, with a weak D call TRBD1 (5 bases). This CDR3 is 16 amino acids long. Germline V gene sequence: CDR1 SGHTS, CDR2 YDEGEE. Between the trimmed V and J ends, which lost 2 bases and 0 bases, there was a span of 14 bases. CDR3 sequence: CASSFPGWGTNYGYTF. The CDR3 DNA reads TGTGCCAGCAGCTTCCCGGGTTGGGGCACTAACTATGGCTACACCTTC.

The chain is built from TRBV10-1 and TRBJ2-7; 15 positions agree with TRBD2. Trimming at V came to 10 bases and at J to 4 bases, leaving 11 bases not matched to a gene. The CDR3 is 16 amino acids. Germline assignment: CDR1 WNHNN and CDR2 SYGVQD (reference sequence). The CDR3 loop is CATDTPGLAGGYEQYF. DNA of the CDR3: TGCGCCACCGATACCCCGGGACTAGCGGGAGGTTACGAGCAGTACTTC.

The chain carries TRBV7-9 and TRBJ2-1, with 8 bases matching TRBD2. Trimming took 5 bases from V and 8 from J; bases not matched to a gene: 11. Germline values: CDR1 SEHNR, CDR2 FQNEAQ (reference sequence). The CDR3 has 15 residues. The CDR3 loop reads CASSILAAPLDEQFF. CDR3 bases: TGTGCCAGCAGCATACTAGCGGCCCCGCTGGATGAGCAGTTCTTC.

The chain employs TRBV6-5 and TRBJ1-2; weak D call: TRBD1 (6 bases). Germline V CDR1 and CDR2: MNHEY, SVGAGI. V lost 4 bases to trimming and J lost 8 bases, with 20 bases between them. The CDR3 runs to 15 residues. The CDR3 is CASSSYPSGTFGYTF. The CDR3 nucleotides are TGTGCCAGCAGTTCTTACCCCTCCGGGACATTCGGCTACACCTTC.

The chain combines TRBV5-8 with TRBJ2-1; the D gene is possibly TRBD1 (5 bases). CDR1 is SGHTS, CDR2 YDEGEE, per germline. This CDR3 has 15 amino acids. Trimming pared 0 bases from V and 8 bases from J, leaving 15 bases between. The CDR3 coding sequence is TGTGCCAGCAGCTTGGAGGGTCAGGGCCTAGATGAGCAGTTCTTC. This sequence encodes CASSLEGQGLDEQFF.

The J gene is TRBJ2-1, the V gene TRBV9; 7 nucleotides align to TRBD2. Germline V gene lookup returns CDR1 SGDLS and CDR2 YYNGEE. V dropped 6 bases and J dropped 4; count of bases not matched to a gene: 7. The CDR3 loop spans 14 amino acids. The CDR3 DNA reads TGTGCCAGCAAGAGGAGCGGGACTTACAATGAGCAGTTCTTC. Its protein product is CASKRSGTYNEQFF.

V usage is TRBV15 and J usage is TRBJ2-5; 12 bases match TRBD2. V was clipped by 1 base and J by 5 bases; unmatched bases: 2. Germline values: CDR1 LNHNV, CDR2 YYDKDF (reference sequence). This CDR3 is built from 15 residues. The CDR3 DNA reads TGTGCCACCAGCAGAGGGACTAGCGGGATGGAGACCCAGTACTTC. Translation gives CATSRGTSGMETQYF.

The V gene is TRBV4-1, the J gene TRBJ2-7; TRBD2 matches at 7 bases. The CDR3 is 18 amino acids. V lost 3 bases and J lost 4; bases outside the gene matches: 18. Germline values: CDR1 MGHRA, CDR2 YSYEKL. CDR3 DNA sequence: TGCGCCAGCAGCCAGGGAATAGGTTTGGGACTAACCACTTACGAGCAGTACTTC. Protein sequence: CASSQGIGLGLTTYEQYF.

The chain links TRBV9 to TRBJ2-7, with 8 nucleotides matching TRBD2. V dropped 4 bases and J dropped 0; count of bases not matched to a gene: 6. Germline V gene sequence: CDR1 SGDLS, CDR2 YYNGEE. The CDR3 is 15 amino acids. CDR3: CASSTGGDTSYEQYF. CDR3 sequence (DNA): TGTGCCAGCAGCACGGGAGGGGACACCTCCTACGAGCAGTACTTC.

This clone was picked up one time. The chain uses TRBV7-8 and TRBJ2-5; D unresolved. This CDR3 comprises 13 residues. The V gene lost 1 base and the J gene lost 5 bases, with 8 bases spanning the gap. Germline loops: CDR1 SGHVS, CDR2 FQNEAQ. Here the CDR3 reads CASSLGVRETQYF. CDR3 coding DNA: TGTGCCAGCAGCTTAGGAGTTCGGGAGACCCAGTACTTC.

This clone came up a few times. The chain carries TRBV6-5 and TRBJ1-1; TRBD1 agrees at 7 bases. V was pared by 4 bases and J by 6 bases, with 11 bases of the junction left unmatched. The CDR3 runs to 15 residues. CDR1 is MNHEY and CDR2 is SVGAGI in the germline V gene. The CDR3 nucleotides are TGTGCCAGCAGTTCCGACAGGGTTGGGAGGCCTGAAGCTTTCTTT. Protein product: CASSSDRVGRPEAFF.

V is TRBV7-9 and J is TRBJ2-1; maybe TRBD1 (5 bases). V gave up 5 bases and J gave up 0 bases, with 11 bases separating them. Germline-derived CDR1 and CDR2 are SEHNR and FQNEAQ (reference sequence). The CDR3 extends over 15 amino acids. The CDR3 spells CASSPGDSSYNEQFF. CDR3 in DNA: TGTGCCAGCAGCCCCGGTGACAGCTCCTACAATGAGCAGTTCTTC.

The chain combines TRBV23-1 with TRBJ1-1; D gene ambiguous. TRBV23-1 is sorted into the ORF group, with uncertain function. The CDR3 contains 14 residues. V shed 4 bases and J shed 1 base, with 10 bases lying between them. The CDR3 loop is CASSRLNRNTEAFF. The CDR3 DNA sequence: TGCGCCAGCAGTCGTCTGAACAGGAACACTGAAGCTTTCTTT.

The rearrangement links TRBV7-9 to TRBJ2-7; 7 bases are shared with TRBD1. This CDR3 comprises 14 residues. Germline V lookup: CDR1 SEHNR, CDR2 FQNEAQ (reference sequence). Germline trimming cut 3 bases from V and 2 bases from J; bases unmatched to any gene: 4. Here the CDR3 DNA reads TGTGCCAGCAGCTTTGGACAGGTCGCCTACGAGCAGTACTTC. Protein product: CASSFGQVAYEQYF.

This chain connects TRBV27 to TRBJ2-1; no clear D gene. CDR3 length: 14 residues. V dropped 0 bases and J dropped 6 bases, with 9 bases sitting between them. Germline CDR1 is MNHEY and CDR2 is SMNVEV (reference sequence). CDR3 nucleotide sequence: TGTGCCAGCAGTTTATCGCGAGGATCCAATGAGCAGTTCTTC. This encodes CASSLSRGSNEQFF.

V usage is TRBV5-1 and J usage is TRBJ2-5; 8 bases are a match to TRBD1. The germline gives CDR1 SGHRS, CDR2 YFSETQ. The CDR3 loop spans 16 amino acids. Trimming cost V 5 bases and J 4 bases; bases outside gene matches: 13. This CDR3 reads CASRFDRGGFGETQYF. CDR3 sequence (DNA): TGCGCCAGCAGATTTGACAGGGGAGGTTTCGGAGAGACCCAGTACTTC.

This clone was detected only once. This rearrangement joins TRBV6-5 to TRBJ2-5; 9 bases line up with TRBD1. The DNA end is more similar to TRBJ2-7, so the J call may be wrong. The germline gives CDR1 MNHEY, CDR2 SVGAGI. The CDR3 spans 14 residues. CDR3 sequence reads: CASRGTGSSYEQYF. The DNA for the CDR3 is TGTGCCAGCAGGGGGACAGGGAGTTCCTACGAGCAGTACTTC.

The rearrangement joins TRBV7-8 to TRBJ2-2, with D possibly matching TRBD1 (6 bases). Trimming took off 0 bases at V and 5 bases at J, with 13 bases between the two ends. This CDR3 region has 16 residues. Per the germline V gene, CDR1 is SGHVS and CDR2 is FQNEAQ. The CDR3 loop is CASSLARWGRTGELFF. The CDR3 nucleotides read TGTGCCAGCAGCTTAGCTAGGTGGGGGCGGACCGGGGAGCTGTTTTTT.

J is TRBJ1-3 and V is TRBV5-8; 7 nucleotides match TRBD1. Germline trimming cut 4 bases from V and 0 bases from J; bases unmatched to any gene: 4. Per the germline V gene, CDR1 is SGHTS and CDR2 is YDEGEE. The CDR3 totals 15 residues. The CDR3 is CASSRDRSSGNTIYF. The CDR3 DNA is TGTGCCAGCAGCCGGGACAGAAGCTCTGGAAACACCATATATTTT.

The chain employs TRBV19 and TRBJ2-2; maybe TRBD2 (6 bases). Deletions cut 7 bases from V and 1 base from J, with 16 bases between. The CDR3 totals 16 residues. Germline V lookup: CDR1 LNHDA, CDR2 SQIVND (reference sequence). The CDR3 DNA sequence: TGTGCCAGTATAGAATGGCGGGGAAAGAACACCGGGGAGCTGTTTTTT. It encodes CASIEWRGKNTGELFF.

The CDR3 is CASSLSGSSYNEQFF. CDR3 sequence (DNA): TGTGCCAGCAGCCTCAGCGGGAGCTCCTACAATGAGCAGTTCTTC. V usage is TRBV6-5 and J usage is TRBJ2-1, with 8 bases lining up with TRBD2. The trim removed 6 bases at V and 0 bases at J, leaving 4 bases unmatched. The CDR3 sequence is 15 residues long. Germline CDR1 MNHEY, CDR2 SVGAGI.